This record covers a single TCR beta chain. Its antigen is undetermined. A sort by CD45RO/CCR7/CD25/CD127/CD95/CD27 yielded CD4+ naive, central memory, regulatory and stem cell-like memory cells. CDR1 is LNHNV and CDR2 is YYDKDF in the germline V gene (reference sequence). CDR3 length equals 14 residues. The V gene lost 0 bases and the J gene lost 5 bases, with 10 bases spanning the gap. The data belong to a study of beta chain features in type 1 diabetes. For the study at large: The study found patients and healthy donors alike in age, gender and cell yields. Researchers looked at about 110 million sorted cells across all samples.

Sequencing targeted expressed TCRB transcripts, as all isolated RNA had been reverse transcribed. The assay was immunoSEQ multiplex PCR, and TCRdb's table has in-frame clones only and misses some. The sample contains about 620,000 clones, about a sixth of which appear only once. Overall study results and limits: A greater similarity of naive, central memory and Treg TCRB repertoires was seen among patients than among healthy donors.

The clonotype was recovered from a man aged 18-30 years in good health. Specimen: naive CD4+ T cells from blood. The V and J genes are TRBV15 and TRBJ2-5; tentative D call: TRBD1 (5 bases). CDR3 residues: CATSRDRVVETQYF. As DNA, the CDR3 is TGTGCCACCAGCAGAGACAGGGTCGTGGAGACCCAGTACTTC.